This T cell receptor beta chain was retrieved from a study of T-cell memory formation after mild COVID-19 (dated by TCRdb to the early 2020s). Broadly, across the study: Most TCR sequence clusters were specific to one of the two donors. Longitudinal TCRalpha and TCRbeta repertoire sequencing tracked T-cell clones expanding and contracting after mild COVID-19 in a couple of donors. The cohort was made up of two young adult volunteers, one female and one male, who were previously healthy.

Ficoll-Paque density gradient centrifugation was the method used to isolate PBMCs. Summary of the overall study and its limitations: The study covered only a couple of mild cases, and larger cohorts including severe cases with pre-infection samples were considered necessary. SARS-CoV-2 specificity was not confirmed for the second-wave clones peaking on day 37. Contracting CD4+ clones were found mainly in CM and EM memory subsets, while CD8+ clones were enriched in EMRA. Some responding clones were found in pre-infection memory, which suggests that pre-existing cross-reactive memory T cells took part in the SARS-CoV-2 response. Balanced CD4/CD8 phenotypes were observed for clones contracting from day 15 to 85, whereas a bias towards CD4+ was observed for a second wave of clones expanding from day 15 to 37.

Sequenced using an Illumina NovaSeq 6000. TCRalpha and TCRbeta cDNA libraries were built by 5'RACE with constant-segment primers, adding sample barcodes and unique molecular identifiers. Trizol reagent was used to extract RNA from every sample. Libraries were amplified in two PCR steps, with a second sample barcode and Illumina TruSeq adapters added in the second step. Sequencing of libraries was performed on an Illumina NovaSeq with 2 x 150 bp paired-end reads. The source study handled its data this way. With migec v1.2.7, reads were demultiplexed and then collapsed into UMI-guided consensus sequences. Using mixcr v2.1.11, UMI consensuses were aligned to TRA and TRB V and J templates and then assembled into clonotypes. Expanded or contracted clonotypes were those called significant by both edgeR and NoisET, with noise models trained on biological replicates. edgeR calls used a false discovery rate-adjusted p below 0.01 and a log2 fold-change threshold of 1. As an exploratory analysis of dynamics, max-normalized trajectories of the 1000 most abundant clonotypes were examined with PCA combined with hierarchical clustering. Separately sequenced CD4+ and CD8+ repertoires were used to assign the CD4 or CD8 phenotype of responding clones. TCRdb reworked the public reads: Q25 trimming with fastp, MiXCR clone assembly, productive beta chains retained. CDR3 protein duplicates are merged, each entry listing the most common genes and DNA. TCRdb assigned the V and J calls; the authors' analysis was not used. A total of about 470,000 distinct CDR3 sequences appear in this sample, roughly 20% of them only once. The ten largest make up 9% to 15% of the sample.

Comment on this clonotype: There is no known antigen for this receptor. There are no base qualities to consult, and no much larger clone falls within one base.

The CDR3 goes from the cysteine to the phenylalanine over 17 residues. The DNA shown is the 51-base CDR3, in frame from base 1. Reading the germline V gene gives CDR1 SGHRS and CDR2 YFSETQ. V is reduced by 1 base and J by 8 bases, leaving a spacing of 22 bases between them. The TCR originated in an adult woman who had mild COVID-19 (a few samples of this study predate the infection). The sample titles of this study are shuffled in the database, so cell type and time point are left out; the donor was told from shared clones. The chain couples TRBV5-1 to TRBJ2-1; perhaps TRBD2 is the D gene, with 6 bases matching. Sequencing was performed on PBMCs or a T cell subset sorted from them (not recorded which). The CDR3 region has the sequence CASSLSPGPSSGDEQFF. DNA sequence: TGCGCCAGCAGCTTGTCGCCTGGACCTTCGTCGGGGGATGAGCAGTTCTTC.